This entry lists 24 T cell receptor beta chains sequenced from one sample in a study of T cell clonality in common variable immunodeficiency. Whole-study results and caveats: Common variable immunodeficiency TCR beta sequences reportedly had fewer deletions and N-nucleotide insertions.

Their target antigens are unknown. Repertoires were generated with immunoSEQ multiplex PCR, while TCRdb's copy carries only in-frame clones and drops some. Recorded here are about 26,000 clones, none singletons. The sequencing sample was made of peripheral blood mononuclear cells. These TCRs come from a human donor with common variable immunodeficiency.

This clone was counted only a few times. The sequenced part of the CDR3 DNA is TGCGCCAGGAGTGGGGCAGCGGGAGGGTTGGACGAG. This encodes CARSGAAGGLDE. The complete CDR3 sequence is CARSGAAGGLDEQYF. V gene TRBV5-1 combines with J gene TRBJ2-7; 10 bases are shared with TRBD2. The CDR3 end falls 3 residues outside the read, so it is completed with the germline J gene. Germline values: CDR1 SGHRS, CDR2 YFSETQ. Trimming removed 8 bases from V and 5 bases from J; junction bases left unmatched: 13. CDR3 size: 15 residues.

This clone showed up many times. Read coverage stops 3 residues before the CDR3 terminus; the germline J gene supplies the remainder. The genes are TRBV5-1 and TRBJ1-1; weak D call: TRBD1 (5 bases). This CDR3 contains 11 residues. Trimming removed 3 bases at V and 6 bases at J, with 6 bases between. Germline loops: CDR1 SGHRS, CDR2 YFSETQ. The CDR3: CASSSGAEAFF. The part of the CDR3 DNA that was read is TGCGCCAGCAGCTCGGGGGCTGAA.

A note on this clone: Sequencing ends 3 residues short of the CDR3 end; the germline J gene provides the rest. The V call is TRBV7-8, the J call TRBJ2-1; 9 bases are shared with TRBD2. The junction had 7 bases not matched to a gene; V was cut back by 3 bases and J by 4 bases. The CDR3 runs 16 residues. In germline, CDR1 is SGHVS, CDR2 FQNEAQ. CDR3 bases read: TGTGCCAGCAGCTTGTTTAGCGGGAGTCCGTACAATGAG. It translates to CASSLFSGSPYNE. The whole CDR3 region reads CASSLFSGSPYNEQFF.

Comments on this clone: Read coverage stops 3 residues before the CDR3 terminus; the germline J gene supplies the remainder. This chain connects TRBV29-1 to TRBJ1-2; 10 bases align to TRBD1. CDR1 is SQVTM and CDR2 is ANQGSEA in the germline V gene. The CDR3 spans 15 residues. V shed 4 bases and J 4 bases; nucleotides not matched to a gene: 9. The CDR3 bases that were read are TGCAGCGTTGTGGGTGGGACAGGGGAGATCTATGGC. Its translation is CSVVGGTGEIYG. The CDR3 as a whole reads CSVVGGTGEIYGYTF.

The table lists this clone with a few counts. The CDR3 extends 3 residues past the end of the read, so its final part is completed from the germline J gene. The chain carries TRBV6-2 or TRBV6-3 and TRBJ1-2; D unclear. V shed 6 bases and J shed 2 bases, with 13 bases lying between them. The CDR3 totals 14 residues. CDR1 and CDR2 from the germline V gene are MNHEY and SVGEGT. CDR3 sequence reads: CASRLDSLNYGYTF. The CDR3 DNA, read in part, is TGTGCCAGCAGGTTGGACTCCCTAAACTATGGC.

In this sample, this clone turned up a few times. From the germline J gene comes the end of the CDR3, since the read stops 3 residues before it. The chain carries TRBV29-1 and TRBJ1-2, with 11 bases aligning to TRBD1. Trimming cost V 4 bases and J 3 bases; bases outside gene matches: 10. CDR1 is SQVTM, CDR2 ANQGSEA, per germline. The CDR3 sequence is 16 residues long. The part of the CDR3 DNA that was read is TGCAGCGTTGTTAAAGTGCGGACAGGGGGCGACTATGGC. This gives the protein CSVVKVRTGGDYG. The full CDR3 protein reads CSVVKVRTGGDYGYTF.

Note on this clone: Read sequence stops 3 residues before the CDR3 end, and the germline J gene provides the missing end. The rearrangement joins TRBV18 to TRBJ1-5, with TRBD1 matching over 7 bases. Trimming at V came to 3 bases and at J to 7 bases, leaving 9 bases not matched to a gene. CDR1 KGHSH and CDR2 LQKENI come from the germline V gene. This CDR3 has 15 residues. The CDR3 sequence is CASSPLFRGKQPQHF. The DNA read from the CDR3 is TGTGCCAGCTCACCCCTCTTCAGGGGGAAGCAGCCC.

This clone was observed a few times. The read gets to within 3 residues of the CDR3 end, and the germline J gene fills in the rest. The chain is built from TRBV19 and TRBJ2-3; TRBD2 agrees at 7 bases. The ends lost 2 bases at V and 5 bases at J; junction bases unmatched: 7. Germline V CDR1 and CDR2: LNHDA, SQIVND (reference sequence). The CDR3 is 15 amino acids. The covered CDR3 bases are TGTGCCAGTAGTATATGGGCGGGAGAGGGAGATACG. Translating gives CASSIWAGEGDT. The CDR3 in its entirety is CASSIWAGEGDTQYF. Filled out from reference TRBV19 and TRBJ2-3, the complete variable domain reads DGGITQSPKYLFRKEGQNVTLSCEQNLNHDAMYWYRQDPGQGLRLIYYSQIVNDFQKGDIAEGYSVSREKKESFPLTVTSAQKNPTAFYLCASSIWAGEGDTQYFGPGTRLTVL.

With respect to this clone: The sequenced fragment ends 3 residues before the CDR3 boundary, so the rest is inferred from the germline J gene. The rearrangement joins TRBV16 to TRBJ2-3; 7 bases are a match to TRBD2. Per germline, CDR1 KGHSY and CDR2 FQNENV. V lost 8 bases, J lost 1 base, and 9 bases stayed unmatched. The CDR3 contains 15 residues. CDR3 DNA (partial): TGTGCCAGCGGGGGACTACTCGACCGCACAGATACG. As protein: CASGGLLDRTDT. The complete CDR3 protein is CASGGLLDRTDTQYF.

This clone came up a few times. The read halts 3 residues ahead of the CDR3 end, with the missing end drawn from the germline J gene. The J gene is TRBJ2-5, the V gene TRBV10-1, with 8 bases lining up with TRBD2. The length of the CDR3 is 13 residues. With V trimmed by 5 bases and J by 4 bases, 3 bases remained unmatched. Germline values: CDR1 WNHNN, CDR2 SYGVQD (reference sequence). The CDR3 sequence: CASSSGSRETQYF. The DNA read from the CDR3 is TGCGCCAGCAGTAGCGGGAGTAGAGAGACC.

In the case of this clone: The observed sequence ends 3 residues before the CDR3 terminus, with the missing tail filled in from the germline J gene. The chain recombines TRBV2 with TRBJ2-7; 9 nucleotides agree with TRBD2. Germline V gene lookup returns CDR1 SNHLY and CDR2 FYNNEI. V dropped 7 bases and J dropped 3; count of bases not matched to a gene: 7. The CDR3 spans 14 residues. The CDR3 spells CASMETSGIYEQYF. CDR3 DNA (partial): TGTGCCAGCATGGAGACTAGCGGAATCTACGAG.

This clone was seen a handful of times. The read comes to an end 3 residues before the CDR3 does, leaving the germline J gene to fill in the end. The rearrangement uses TRBV20-1 and TRBJ2-7; TRBD1 agrees at 10 bases. There are 14 residues in the CDR3. Germline lookup yields CDR1 DFQATT and CDR2 SNEGSKA (reference sequence). With 3 bases clipped from V and 3 bases from J, the junction kept 5 bases outside the gene matches. The CDR3 here is CSARPRDRGYEQYF. The sequenced CDR3 bases are TGCAGTGCTAGGCCCCGGGACAGGGGCTACGAG.

CDR3 residues: CACIKGISYEQYF. The CDR3 bases that were read are TGTGCCTGCATTAAGGGGATCTCCTACGAG. The V gene is TRBV30, the J gene TRBJ2-7; D is possibly TRBD1 (5 bases). The read falls 3 residues short of the CDR3 end, and the missing part is taken from the germline J gene. V gave up 6 bases and J gave up 0 bases, with 12 bases separating them. The CDR3 is made up of 13 amino acids. In germline, CDR1 is GTSNPN, CDR2 SVGIG (reference sequence).

Many counts were recorded for this clone. Read coverage stops 3 residues before the CDR3 terminus; the germline J gene supplies the remainder. The chain recombines TRBV7-9 with TRBJ2-7; 8 bases match TRBD1. V shed 4 bases, J shed 0 bases, and the junction held 2 bases outside the gene matches. CDR1 is SEHNR and CDR2 is FQNEAQ in the germline V gene (reference sequence). This CDR3 is built from 14 residues. The CDR3 is CASSWTGSSYEQYF. Incomplete CDR3 DNA: TGTGCCAGCAGCTGGACAGGGAGCTCCTACGAG. Full variable domain (missing parts from reference TRBV7-9 and TRBJ2-7): DTGVSQNPRHKITKRGQNVTFRCDPISEHNRLYWYRQTLGQGPEFLTYFQNEAQLEKSRLLSDRFSAERPKGSFSTLEIQRTEQGDSAMYLCASSWTGSSYEQYFGPGTRLTVT.

In this sample, this clone turned up a few times. The CDR3 end lies 3 residues beyond the end of the read and is filled in from the germline J gene. The chain uses TRBV10-2 and TRBJ2-7; D unclear. Trimming stripped 0 bases from V and 6 bases from J, with 12 bases between. The germline CDR1 and CDR2 sequences are WSHSY and SAAADI. The CDR3 contains 14 residues. CDR3 sequence reads: CASSESRFSGEQYF. Partial CDR3 DNA: TGCGCCAGCAGTGAGTCAAGGTTTTCGGGCGAG.

As regards this clone: The CDR3 extends 3 residues past the end of the read, so its final part is completed from the germline J gene. This chain joins TRBV7-9 and TRBJ2-7; possible D gene TRBD1, 6 bases. CDR1 and CDR2 (germline): SEHNR, FQNEAQ (reference sequence). The CDR3 has 14 residues. The V end was cut by 6 bases, the J end by 4 bases, with 16 bases between. The CDR3: CASRWGQGSYEQYF. The covered CDR3 bases are TGTGCCAGCAGATGGGGGCAGGGTAGTTACGAG.

This clone was counted at least ten times. The missing CDR3 end, 3 residues past where the read stops, is filled in from the germline J gene. The chain joins TRBV18 to TRBJ1-4, with 10 bases fitting TRBD1. V trimming: 3 bases; J trimming: 6 bases; junction bases outside the gene matches: 4. Germline CDR1 is KGHSH and CDR2 is LQKENI. This CDR3 spans 15 amino acids. The CDR3 sequence: CASSPTGTGDEKLFF. Partial CDR3 DNA: TGTGCCAGCTCACCCACCGGGACAGGGGATGAAAAA.

This clone was counted many times. The read terminates 3 residues ahead of where the CDR3 ends, so the germline J gene completes it. J is TRBJ2-2 and V is TRBV19; D is unresolved. CDR3 length: 13 amino acids. Between the trimmed V and J ends, which lost 8 bases and 5 bases, there was a span of 12 bases. Germline V gives CDR1 LNHDA, CDR2 SQIVND (reference sequence). CDR3 DNA, as far as it was read: TGTGCCAGTTCATCAGATTTGACCGGGGAG. It translates to CASSSDLTGE. The full CDR3 is CASSSDLTGELFF. The variable domain in full, with the rest retrieved from reference TRBV19 and TRBJ2-2, is DGGITQSPKYLFRKEGQNVTLSCEQNLNHDAMYWYRQDPGQGLRLIYYSQIVNDFQKGDIAEGYSVSREKKESFPLTVTSAQKNPTAFYLCASSSDLTGELFFGEGSRLTVL.

This clone was seen many times. The CDR3 end falls 3 residues outside the read, so it is completed with the germline J gene. This rearrangement joins TRBV20-1 to TRBJ1-4; TRBD1 matches at 8 bases. The CDR3 loop spans 14 amino acids. Germline trimming cut 1 base from V and 4 bases from J; bases unmatched to any gene: 2. The germline CDR1 and CDR2 sequences are DFQATT and SNEGSKA (reference sequence). Incomplete CDR3 DNA: TGCAGTGCTAGAGTAGGACAGGGTAATGAAAAA. Translated, it gives CSARVGQGNEK. The CDR3, in full, reads CSARVGQGNEKLFF.

This clone was seen many times. The missing CDR3 end, 3 residues past where the read stops, is filled in from the germline J gene. The V call is TRBV12-3 or TRBV12-4, the J call TRBJ1-3; 9 nucleotides agree with TRBD1. V lost 1 base and J lost 4; bases outside the gene matches: 5. This CDR3 comprises 16 residues. The CDR3 loop is CASSLGQGGSGNTIYF. The covered CDR3 bases are TGTGCCAGCAGTTTAGGACAGGGGGGTTCCGGAAACACC.

This clone was recorded a few times. The read terminates 3 residues ahead of where the CDR3 ends, so the germline J gene completes it. The J gene is TRBJ1-1, the V gene TRBV5-1; no definite D call. CDR1 is SGHRS, CDR2 YFSETQ, per germline. CDR3 length equals 14 residues. The ends were cut back, 2 bases at V and 4 bases at J, with 12 bases in the middle. The CDR3 here is CASSFSRVGTEAFF. CDR3 bases read: TGCGCCAGCAGCTTTAGCCGGGTAGGCACTGAA.

In this sample, this clone turned up a few times. The missing CDR3 end, 3 residues past where the read stops, is filled in from the germline J gene. J is TRBJ1-5 and V is TRBV19; 9 nucleotides match TRBD1. Trimming at V came to 3 bases and at J to 0 bases, leaving 3 bases not matched to a gene. CDR1 is LNHDA, CDR2 SQIVND, per germline (reference sequence). This CDR3 contains 16 residues. Incomplete CDR3 DNA: TGTGCCAGTAGTATGAGGACAGGGGTTAGCAATCAGCCC. Amino acid sequence: CASSMRTGVSNQP. The whole CDR3 region reads CASSMRTGVSNQPQHF.

This clone has a handful of counts. The read falls 3 residues short of the CDR3 end, and the missing part is taken from the germline J gene. The chain uses TRBV18 and TRBJ1-4; 10 nucleotides line up with TRBD1. The CDR3 consists of 18 residues. CDR1 KGHSH and CDR2 LQKENI come from the germline V gene. The ends lost 3 bases at V and 9 bases at J; junction bases unmatched: 16. The CDR3 sequence is CASSPPNAPGQGLKKLFF. CDR3 DNA, as far as it was read: TGTGCCAGCTCACCTCCCAACGCCCCGGGACAGGGGTTGAAAAAA.

This clone was seen a handful of times. The read ends 3 residues shy of where the CDR3 ends; the end is completed using the germline J gene. V gene TRBV29-1 combines with J gene TRBJ1-2; 7 positions agree with TRBD1. Per germline, CDR1 SQVTM and CDR2 ANQGSEA. The CDR3 is 12 amino acids. The CDR3 is CSVQGTVAGYTF. Incomplete CDR3 DNA: TGCAGCGTCCAGGGGACAGTGGCCGGC.